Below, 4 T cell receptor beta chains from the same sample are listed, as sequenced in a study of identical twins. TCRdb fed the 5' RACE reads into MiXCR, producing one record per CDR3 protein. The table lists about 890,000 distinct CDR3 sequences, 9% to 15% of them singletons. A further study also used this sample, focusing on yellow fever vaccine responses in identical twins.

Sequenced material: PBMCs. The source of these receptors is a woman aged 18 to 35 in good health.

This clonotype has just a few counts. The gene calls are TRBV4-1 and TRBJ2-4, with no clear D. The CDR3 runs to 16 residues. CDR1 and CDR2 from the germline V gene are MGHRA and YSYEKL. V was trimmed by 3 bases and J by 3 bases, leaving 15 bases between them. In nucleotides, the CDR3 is TGCGCCAGCAGCCAGCAGGTCCCAGTGGTCAAAAACATTCAGTACTTC. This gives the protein CASSQQVPVVKNIQYF.

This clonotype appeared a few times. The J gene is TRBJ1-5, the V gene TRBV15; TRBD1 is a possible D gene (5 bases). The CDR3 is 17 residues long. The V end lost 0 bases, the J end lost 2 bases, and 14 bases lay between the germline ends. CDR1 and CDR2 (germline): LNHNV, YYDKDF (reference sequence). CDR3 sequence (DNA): TGTGCCACCAGCAGAGATTTCCGCAGGGTAGGCAATCAGCCCCAGCATTTT. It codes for CATSRDFRRVGNQPQHF.

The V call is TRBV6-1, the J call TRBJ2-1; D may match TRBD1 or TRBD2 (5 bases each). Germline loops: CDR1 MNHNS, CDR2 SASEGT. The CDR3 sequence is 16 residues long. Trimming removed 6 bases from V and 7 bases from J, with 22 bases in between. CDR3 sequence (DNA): TGTGCCAGCAGCCTCCGGAGCGAGCTGGGGGAGAATGAGCAGTTCTTC. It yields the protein CASSLRSELGENEQFF.

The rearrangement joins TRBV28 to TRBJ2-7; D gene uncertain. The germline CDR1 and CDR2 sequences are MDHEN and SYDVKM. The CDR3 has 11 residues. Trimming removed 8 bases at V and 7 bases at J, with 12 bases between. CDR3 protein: CASGPGWEQYF. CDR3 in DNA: TGTGCCAGCGGGCCCGGATGGGAGCAGTACTTC.